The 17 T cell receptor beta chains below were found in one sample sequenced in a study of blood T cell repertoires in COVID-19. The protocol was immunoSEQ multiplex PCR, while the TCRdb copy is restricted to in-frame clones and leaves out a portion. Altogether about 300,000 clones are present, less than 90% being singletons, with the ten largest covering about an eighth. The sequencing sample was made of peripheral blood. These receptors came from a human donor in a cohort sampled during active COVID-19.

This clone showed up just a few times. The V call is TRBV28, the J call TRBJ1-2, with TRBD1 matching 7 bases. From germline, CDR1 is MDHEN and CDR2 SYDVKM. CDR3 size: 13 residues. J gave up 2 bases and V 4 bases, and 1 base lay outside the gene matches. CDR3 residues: CASSSQGNYGYTF. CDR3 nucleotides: TGTGCCAGCAGTTCACAGGGGAACTATGGCTACACCTTC.

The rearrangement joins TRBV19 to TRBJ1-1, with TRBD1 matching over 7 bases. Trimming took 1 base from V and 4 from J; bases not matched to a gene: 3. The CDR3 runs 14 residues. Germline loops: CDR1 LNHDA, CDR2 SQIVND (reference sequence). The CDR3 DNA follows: TGTGCCAGTAGTATAGTGGCAGGGGGCACTGAAGCTTTCTTT. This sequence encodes CASSIVAGGTEAFF.

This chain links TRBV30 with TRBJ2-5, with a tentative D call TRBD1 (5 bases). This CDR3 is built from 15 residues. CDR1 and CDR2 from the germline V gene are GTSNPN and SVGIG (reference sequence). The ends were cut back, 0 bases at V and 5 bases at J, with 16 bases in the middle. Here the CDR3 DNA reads TGTGCCTGGAGTGTACGGGTCAGGGCCACCGAGACCCAGTACTTC. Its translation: CAWSVRVRATETQYF.

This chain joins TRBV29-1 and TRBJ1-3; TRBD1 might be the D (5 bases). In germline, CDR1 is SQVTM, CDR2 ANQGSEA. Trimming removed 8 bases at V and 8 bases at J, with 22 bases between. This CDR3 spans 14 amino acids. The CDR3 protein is CSTTCRRFRDTIYF. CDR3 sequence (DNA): TGCAGCACGACCTGTAGGCGGTTCAGGGACACCATATATTTT.

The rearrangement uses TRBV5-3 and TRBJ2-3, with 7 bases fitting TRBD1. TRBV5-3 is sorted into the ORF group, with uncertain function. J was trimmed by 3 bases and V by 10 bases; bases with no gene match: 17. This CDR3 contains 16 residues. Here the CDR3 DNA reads TGTGCCGGCCGCGGGCCGACAGGGTCTGCGACAGATACGCAGTATTTT. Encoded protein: CAGRGPTGSATDTQYF.

Written as DNA, the CDR3 is TGTGCCACCAGCACGCGGACTAGCGGGATTGGGGGTGGCGGGGAGCTGTTTTTT. Its translation: CATSTRTSGIGGGGELFF. The chain has TRBV15 and TRBJ2-2; 12 bases are shared with TRBD2. This CDR3 has 18 residues. After removal of 4 bases from V and 7 bases from J, the junction contained 13 bases not matched to a gene. Germline-derived CDR1 and CDR2 are LNHNV and YYDKDF (reference sequence).

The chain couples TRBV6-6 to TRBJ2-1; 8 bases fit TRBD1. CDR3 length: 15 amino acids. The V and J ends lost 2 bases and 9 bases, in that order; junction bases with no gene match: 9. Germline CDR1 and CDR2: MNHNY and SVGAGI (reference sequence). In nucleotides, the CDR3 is TGTGCCAGCAGTTACGGACAGGGTACATTGGGTGAGCAGTTCTTC. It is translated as CASSYGQGTLGEQFF.

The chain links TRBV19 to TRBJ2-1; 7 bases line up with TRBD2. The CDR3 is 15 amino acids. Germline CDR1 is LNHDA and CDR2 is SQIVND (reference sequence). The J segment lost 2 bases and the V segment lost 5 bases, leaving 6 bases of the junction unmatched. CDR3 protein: CASSGGSGTYNEQFF. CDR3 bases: TGTGCCAGTAGTGGGGGAAGCGGGACCTACAATGAGCAGTTCTTC.

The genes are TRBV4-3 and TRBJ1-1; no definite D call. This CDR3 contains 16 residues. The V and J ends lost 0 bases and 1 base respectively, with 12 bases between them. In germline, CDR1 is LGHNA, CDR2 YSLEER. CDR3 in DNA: TGCGCCAGCAGCCAAGATGTGGGCACGAAGAACACTGAAGCTTTCTTT. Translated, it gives CASSQDVGTKNTEAFF.

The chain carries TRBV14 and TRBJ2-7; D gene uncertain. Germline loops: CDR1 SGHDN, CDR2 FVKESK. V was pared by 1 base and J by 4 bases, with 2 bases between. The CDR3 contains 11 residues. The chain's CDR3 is CASSQAYEQYF. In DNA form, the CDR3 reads TGTGCCAGCAGCCAAGCGTACGAGCAGTACTTC.

The CDR3 region has the DNA TGTGCCAGCAGCTTCCCGGCTAGCGGAGAGACCCAGTACTTC. Amino acid sequence: CASSFPASGETQYF. The V gene is TRBV7-9, the J gene TRBJ2-5, with TRBD2 matching over 7 bases. Per the germline V gene, CDR1 is SEHNR and CDR2 is FQNEAQ (reference sequence). Trimming removed 3 bases from V and 4 bases from J; junction bases left unmatched: 5. The CDR3 covers 14 residues.

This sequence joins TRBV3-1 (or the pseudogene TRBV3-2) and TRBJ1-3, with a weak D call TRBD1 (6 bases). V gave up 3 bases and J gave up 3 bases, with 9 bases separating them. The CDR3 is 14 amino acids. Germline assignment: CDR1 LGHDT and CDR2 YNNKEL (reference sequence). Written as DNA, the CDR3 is TGTGCCAGCAGCCAGGGGGCAATTGGAAACACCATATATTTT. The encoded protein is CASSQGAIGNTIYF.

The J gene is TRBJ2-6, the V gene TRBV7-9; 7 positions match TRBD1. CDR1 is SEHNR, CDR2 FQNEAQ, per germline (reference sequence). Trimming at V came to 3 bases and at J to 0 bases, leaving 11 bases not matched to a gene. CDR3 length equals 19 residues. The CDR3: CASSLGQRQYLSGANVLTF. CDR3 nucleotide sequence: TGTGCCAGCAGCTTGGGACAGCGTCAATATCTCTCTGGGGCCAACGTCCTGACTTTC.

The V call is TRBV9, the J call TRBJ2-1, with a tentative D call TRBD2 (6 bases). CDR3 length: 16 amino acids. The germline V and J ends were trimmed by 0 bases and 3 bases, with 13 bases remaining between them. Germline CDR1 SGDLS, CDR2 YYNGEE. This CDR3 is CASSVGGGVSYNEQFF. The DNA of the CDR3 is TGTGCCAGCAGCGTAGGTGGAGGGGTTAGCTACAATGAGCAGTTCTTC.

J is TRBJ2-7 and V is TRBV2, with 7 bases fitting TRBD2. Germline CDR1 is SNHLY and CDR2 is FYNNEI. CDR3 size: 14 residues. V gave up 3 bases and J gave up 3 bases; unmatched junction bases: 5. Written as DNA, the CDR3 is TGTGCCAGCAGTGAGGCTAGCGGCATCTACGAGCAGTACTTC. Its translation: CASSEASGIYEQYF.

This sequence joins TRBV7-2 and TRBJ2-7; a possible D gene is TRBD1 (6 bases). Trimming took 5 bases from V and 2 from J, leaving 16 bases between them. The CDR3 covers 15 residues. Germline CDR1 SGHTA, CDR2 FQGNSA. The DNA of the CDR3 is TGTGCCAGCAGCCGCAGGGGACCCGGGGCCTACGAGCAGTACTTC. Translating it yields CASSRRGPGAYEQYF.

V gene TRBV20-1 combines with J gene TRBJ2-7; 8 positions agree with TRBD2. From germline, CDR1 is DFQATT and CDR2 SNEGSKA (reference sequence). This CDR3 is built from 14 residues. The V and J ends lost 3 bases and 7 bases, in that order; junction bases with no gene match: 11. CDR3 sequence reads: CSASTPGGVNEQYF. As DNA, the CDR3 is TGCAGTGCTAGTACCCCCGGGGGGGTGAATGAGCAGTACTTC.